The entry below describes one T cell receptor (beta chain). This table comes from immunoSEQ multiplex PCR, and its TCRdb copy is limited to in-frame clones, with some not included. This table has about 150,000 clones, approximately 93% appearing once. These data are taken from a study of control samples from healthy donors and cancer patients. Germline V gene sequence: CDR1 LNHDA, CDR2 SQIVND (reference sequence). This CDR3 is 14 amino acids long. Between the trimmed V and J ends, which lost 1 base and 5 bases, there was a span of 11 bases. Sequencing used blood. This sequence joins TRBV19 and TRBJ1-2; perhaps TRBD1 as D (5 bases). The TCR was taken from a man between 18 and 35 years old in good health. In DNA, the CDR3 is TGTGCCAGTAGTATAGGTCCCGGACATTATGGCTACACCTTC. It translates to CASSIGPGHYGYTF. The entire variable domain, with the rest obtained from reference TRBV19 and TRBJ1-2, is as follows: DGGITQSPKYLFRKEGQNVTLSCEQNLNHDAMYWYRQDPGQGLRLIYYSQIVNDFQKGDIAEGYSVSREKKESFPLTVTSAQKNPTAFYLCASSIGPGHYGYTFGSGTRLTVV.